Listed below are T cell receptor beta chains from one sample, sequenced in a study of T cells in tuberculosis. Libraries were prepared by immunoSEQ multiplex PCR; TCRdb keeps only in-frame clonotypes and omits some of them. The table shows about 33,000 clones, with roughly 87% occurring only once. The specimen was PBMCs, collected at tuberculosis diagnosis. These receptors were obtained from an adult with tuberculosis. Both conserved end residues are part of each CDR3. D genes are given only for firm matches. Rows give clone size only sometimes, using once, few, many, or a class for an expanded clone.

D: TRBD2; J: TRBJ2-1; size: -; V: TRBV29-1; CDR3: CSVEGGSYNEQFF; DNA: TGCAGCGTTGAGGGCGGGAGCTACAATGAGCAGTTCTTC
D: -; J: TRBJ2-1; size: -; V: TRBV30; CDR3: CARRAGNEQFF; DNA: TGTGCCCGGCGGGCTGGTAATGAGCAGTTCTTC
D: TRBD1; J: TRBJ2-1; size: -; V: TRBV5-1; CDR3: CASSLTGGEPFF; DNA: TGCGCCAGCAGCCTCACAGGGGGAGAGCCGTTCTTC
D: -; J: TRBJ2-1; size: -; V: TRBV30; CDR3: CATEGLGNEQFF; DNA: TGTGCAACCGAGGGTCTTGGCAATGAGCAGTTCTTC
D: TRBD2; J: TRBJ2-3; size: -; V: TRBV6-6; CDR3: CASSRTSGRGADTQYF; DNA: TGTGCCAGCAGTAGGACTAGCGGGAGGGGGGCAGATACGCAGTATTTT
D: TRBD1; J: TRBJ1-6; size: -; V: TRBV6-1; CDR3: CASSGTGSSSPLHF; DNA: TGTGCCAGCAGTGGGACAGGGAGTAGTTCACCCCTCCACTTT
D: TRBD2; J: TRBJ2-5; size: -; V: TRBV7-2; CDR3: CASSLDPRLAGLYQETQYF; DNA: TGTGCCAGCAGCTTAGATCCGAGACTAGCGGGCTTGTACCAAGAGACCCAGTACTTC
D: -; J: TRBJ1-2; size: once; V: TRBV6-5; CDR3: CASSSRTSDYGYTF; DNA: TGTGCCAGCAGTTCAAGAACATCTGACTATGGCTACACCTTC
D: -; J: TRBJ1-2; size: -; V: TRBV6-5; CDR3: CASRRGFGDYGYTF; DNA: TGTGCCAGCAGGCGGGGGTTCGGTGACTATGGCTACACCTTC
D: TRBD2; J: TRBJ2-5; size: -; V: TRBV5-1; CDR3: CASSPGLAGGTQYF; DNA: TGCGCCAGCAGCCCCGGACTAGCGGGAGGGACCCAGTACTTC
D: TRBD2; J: TRBJ2-1; size: -; V: TRBV10-3; CDR3: CATREVSYNEQFF; DNA: TGTGCCACCCGGGAGGTCTCCTACAATGAGCAGTTCTTC
D: TRBD2; J: TRBJ2-3; size: -; V: TRBV28; CDR3: CASSLGASGTFTDTQYF; DNA: TGTGCCAGCAGTTTAGGCGCTAGCGGGACGTTCACAGATACGCAGTATTTT
D: -; J: TRBJ2-7; size: -; V: TRBV6-1; CDR3: CASSEDGHGEQYF; DNA: TGTGCCAGCAGTGAAGATGGACACGGCGAGCAGTACTTC
D: -; J: TRBJ2-7; size: -; V: TRBV5-1; CDR3: CASSLWGDYEQYF; DNA: TGCGCCAGCAGCTTGTGGGGGGACTACGAGCAGTACTTC
D: TRBD1; J: TRBJ2-2; size: -; V: TRBV7-2; CDR3: CASSRTGASAGELFF; DNA: TGTGCCAGCAGTCGGACAGGGGCCTCGGCCGGGGAGCTGTTTTTT
D: -; J: TRBJ1-1; size: -; V: TRBV27; CDR3: CASSLGGAMEAFF; DNA: TGTGCCAGCTCCTTGGGGGGGGCTATGGAGGCTTTCTTT
D: TRBD1; J: TRBJ1-2; size: -; V: TRBV6-5; CDR3: CASSSQGGANYGYTF; DNA: TGTGCCAGCAGTTCCCAGGGGGGAGCTAACTATGGCTACACCTTC
D: TRBD2; J: TRBJ2-5; size: -; V: TRBV7-2; CDR3: CASSEGLAGGPYQETQYF; DNA: TGTGCCAGCAGCGAGGGACTAGCGGGGGGGCCGTACCAAGAGACCCAGTACTTC
D: TRBD2; J: TRBJ2-2; size: -; V: TRBV5-1; CDR3: CASSLGLAGGQRELFF; DNA: TGCGCCAGCAGTTTAGGACTAGCGGGAGGTCAACGGGAGCTGTTTTTT
D: TRBD2; J: TRBJ2-2; size: -; V: TRBV4-1; CDR3: CASSPLGEGRNTGELFF; DNA: TGCGCCAGCAGCCCCCTCGGGGAGGGGCGGAACACCGGGGAGCTGTTTTTT
D: TRBD1; J: TRBJ1-5; size: -; V: TRBV5-4; CDR3: CASSPGQPNSNQPQHF; DNA: TGTGCCAGCAGCCCGGGACAGCCAAATAGCAATCAGCCCCAGCATTTT
D: -; J: TRBJ1-2; size: few; V: TRBV6-1; CDR3: CASRTGGGGSYGYTF; DNA: TGTGCCAGCAGGACCGGGGGAGGGGGAAGCTATGGCTACACCTTC
D: -; J: TRBJ2-1; size: -; V: TRBV10-3; CDR3: CAISESGGIHEQFF; DNA: TGTGCCATCAGTGAGTCAGGAGGAATCCATGAGCAGTTCTTC
D: -; J: TRBJ2-1; size: -; V: TRBV29-1; CDR3: CSVERGVGTLSGEQFF; DNA: TGCAGCGTTGAAAGAGGTGTAGGGACACTATCGGGTGAGCAGTTCTTC
D: TRBD1; J: TRBJ1-1; size: -; V: TRBV19; CDR3: CASSGQGRTEAFF; DNA: TGTGCCAGTAGCGGACAGGGCAGAACTGAAGCTTTCTTT
D: TRBD1; J: TRBJ2-3; size: -; V: TRBV28; CDR3: CASRYRDRGRDTQYF; DNA: TGTGCCAGCAGGTACCGGGACAGGGGGCGAGATACGCAGTATTTT
D: -; J: TRBJ2-7; size: -; V: TRBV7-9; CDR3: CASSQDPLTVGLFDEQYF; DNA: TGTGCCAGCAGCCAGGACCCATTGACAGTAGGATTATTCGACGAGCAGTACTTC
D: -; J: TRBJ1-2; size: -; V: TRBV5-1; CDR3: CASSSGGIQEYGYTF; DNA: TGCGCCAGCAGCTCTGGGGGCATACAGGAGTATGGCTACACCTTC
D: -; J: TRBJ2-7; size: -; V: TRBV28; CDR3: CASSPMTGTRRQYF; DNA: TGTGCCAGCAGTCCGATGACCGGGACAAGGAGGCAGTACTTC
D: TRBD1; J: TRBJ1-2; size: -; V: TRBV30; CDR3: CAWGAGQGYGYTF; DNA: TGTGCCTGGGGTGCCGGACAGGGCTATGGCTACACCTTC
D: TRBD2; J: TRBJ2-3; size: -; V: TRBV5-6; CDR3: CASSPRNRWKREATDTQYF; DNA: TGTGCCAGCAGCCCCCGTAACAGGTGGAAGCGGGAGGCGACAGATACGCAGTATTTT
D: TRBD1; J: TRBJ2-7; size: -; V: TRBV4-3; CDR3: CASSQDRGDSQQYF; DNA: TGCGCCAGCAGCCAAGATCGAGGGGACAGTCAGCAGTACTTC